A selection of T cell receptor beta chains follows, all from one sample in a study of T cells in Graves' hyperthyroidism and ophthalmopathy. From the multiplex PCR reads, TCRdb called clonotypes with MiXCR, one entry per CDR3 protein. The sample carries about 560,000 distinct CDR3 sequences, around 15% recorded once. Input material: blood. The receptors shown here come from a woman aged 18-30 years with Graves' hyperthyroidism. Both conserved end residues are part of each CDR3. Each record gives: CDR3 protein, CDR3 DNA, clone size, J gene, V gene, D gene. The D gene is left open where the match is weak. The size entry is marked missing in some rows and otherwise reads once, few, many or a size class.

CSARDLAGGNTDTQYF,TGCAGTGCTAGAGATCTAGCGGGAGGGAACACAGATACGCAGTATTTT,many,TRBJ2-3,TRBV20-1,TRBD2
CASSLSQREHEQYF,TGTGCCAGCAGTTTAAGTCAGCGGGAGCACGAGCAGTACTTC,many,TRBJ2-7,TRBV12-3/TRBV12-4,TRBD2
CASSLAGTGRDQPQHF,TGTGCCAGCAGCTTAGCCGGGACAGGGCGGGATCAGCCCCAGCATTTT,NA,TRBJ1-5,TRBV7-9,TRBD1
CASSLESLRGGNTIYF,TGTGCCAGCAGCTTAGAGTCGCTGCGGGGCGGAAACACCATATATTTT,NA,TRBJ1-3,TRBV7-2,NA
CASSWAAAGGGGDTQYF,TGTGCCAGCAGCTGGGCCGCAGCGGGGGGAGGTGGAGATACGCAGTATTTT,NA,TRBJ2-3,TRBV7-2,TRBD2
CASSPMGFSNQPQHF,TGTGCCAGCTCACCGATGGGATTTAGCAATCAGCCCCAGCATTTT,few,TRBJ1-5,TRBV18,NA
CASSLDLGRVNAFF,TGTGCCAGCAGCTTAGATCTCGGGAGGGTGAATGCTTTCTTT,few,TRBJ1-1,TRBV7-9,NA
CSASLPRDEEEKLFF,TGCAGTGCTAGTTTACCCCGGGACGAGGAGGAAAAACTGTTTTTT,NA,TRBJ1-4,TRBV20-1,NA
CASSLRSGLATDTQYF,TGTGCCAGCAGTCTCCGTTCGGGACTAGCGACAGATACGCAGTATTTT,many,TRBJ2-3,TRBV6-1,TRBD2
CASSLNPDRIYGYTF,TGTGCCAGCAGCTTAAACCCGGACAGGATCTATGGCTACACCTTC,NA,TRBJ1-2,TRBV7-3,TRBD1
CASSGGTGAKLAYEQYF,TGTGCCAGCAGTGGAGGGACAGGGGCAAAACTCGCCTACGAGCAGTACTTC,many,TRBJ2-7,TRBV6-1,TRBD1
CASSSYGTAQYF,TGTGCCAGCAGCTCCTACGGGACAGCGCAGTATTTT,few,TRBJ2-3,TRBV7-3,TRBD1
CVSSLKVNTEAFF,TGTGTCAGCAGTTTAAAGGTCAACACTGAAGCTTTCTTT,NA,TRBJ1-1,TRBV28,NA
CASSQDLTGEIAEQFF,TGTGCCAGCAGCCAAGATCTCACAGGGGAGATCGCTGAGCAGTTCTTC,once,TRBJ2-1,TRBV14,TRBD1
CASSSGGELGQETQYF,TGTGCCAGCAGCAGTGGGGGGGAGTTGGGCCAAGAGACCCAGTACTTC,few,TRBJ2-5,TRBV7-2,TRBD2
CASSRQGGRWYGYTF,TGTGCCAGCAGCAGGCAGGGAGGGAGGTGGTATGGCTACACCTTC,many,TRBJ1-2,TRBV11-2,NA
CASSLGGTTNRGQYF,TGCGCCAGCAGCTTGGGGGGGACGACGAATCGGGGACAGTACTTC,NA,TRBJ2-5,TRBV5-1,NA
CATSDGVNTEAFF,TGTGCCACCAGTGATGGGGTGAACACTGAAGCTTTCTTT,many,TRBJ1-1,TRBV24-1,NA
CSATEPHYEQYF,TGCAGTGCCACGGAACCTCACTACGAGCAGTACTTC,many,TRBJ2-7,TRBV20-1,NA
CASSLKAGAETQYF,TGTGCCAGCAGCTTGAAGGCGGGAGCAGAGACCCAGTACTTC,many,TRBJ2-5,TRBV7-2,TRBD2
CSVGDRGKTQYF,TGCAGCGTAGGGGACAGGGGAAAGACCCAGTACTTC,NA,TRBJ2-5,TRBV29-1,TRBD1
CASCPSNEQYF,TGTGCCAGCTGTCCCTCCAACGAGCAGTACTTC,many,TRBJ2-7,TRBV2,NA
CTSSQGPGLINTEAFF,TGCACCAGCAGCCAAGGCCCAGGTTTGATAAACACTGAAGCTTTCTTT,NA,TRBJ1-1,TRBV4-1,NA
CASSLEAAGKAFF,TGTGCCAGCAGCTTAGAGGCGGCGGGGAAAGCTTTCTTT,many,TRBJ1-1,TRBV7-9,NA
CASSLLRDGELFF,TGTGCCAGCAGCTTACTCAGGGACGGGGAGCTGTTTTTT,NA,TRBJ2-2,TRBV7-2,NA
CASSFRVYEQYF,TGTGCCAGCAGCTTCCGAGTCTACGAGCAGTACTTC,few,TRBJ2-7,TRBV5-6,NA
CSVETWGQINSPLHF,TGCAGCGTTGAAACCTGGGGACAGATTAATTCACCCCTCCACTTT,NA,TRBJ1-6,TRBV29-1,TRBD1
CASRISGGGGSNEQFF,TGTGCCAGCAGGATATCAGGGGGCGGCGGGAGTAATGAGCAGTTCTTC,many,TRBJ2-1,TRBV27,NA